This T cell receptor (beta chain) was sequenced for a study of human T cells and chemical hapten exposure. Time point defined: patch test 3, about 24 weeks after DPC sensitization. Treatment noted: therapeutic diphenylcyclopropenone sensitization with weekly scalp DPC. Trimming cost V 4 bases and J 5 bases, with 14 bases left between them. Per germline, CDR1 LGHNA and CDR2 YSLEER. The CDR3 has 14 amino acids. One entry per CDR3 protein, called by TCRdb with MiXCR from the RACE reads. The repertoire includes 100,000 or so distinct CDR3 sequences, less than 35% of them detected once, and roughly 2.6% sits in the top ten. This clonotype came up a few times.

The V gene is TRBV4-3, the J gene TRBJ1-1; TRBD1 might be the D (6 bases). This TCR came from a man aged 35 to 55 with alopecia areata. Some clones in this sample may be carry-over from other donors' samples. The input for sequencing was whole blood, taken in connection with sensitization to the hapten diphenylcyclopropenone (DPC). CDR3 in DNA: TGCGCCAGCAGCCCCCTCGCGGGGACAACTGAAGCTTTCTTT. This codes for CASSPLAGTTEAFF.